One and the same sample provided the 15 T cell receptor beta chains below, sequenced in a study of blood T cell repertoires in COVID-19. Assay used: immunoSEQ multiplex PCR; TCRdb lists only in-frame clones, some missing. The profile shows about 28,000 clones, around nine tenths of them singletons. The source material was peripheral blood. The receptors derive from a human donor in a cohort sampled during active COVID-19.

The V gene is TRBV7-9, the J gene TRBJ2-3; TRBD2 matches at 10 bases. The length of the CDR3 is 17 residues. The V and J ends lost 4 bases and 2 bases, in that order; junction bases with no gene match: 9. Germline CDR1 reads SEHNR; CDR2 reads FQNEAQ (reference sequence). For the CDR3, the DNA is TGTGCCAGCAGCTCTGTACTGGGACTAGCGAACACAGATACGCAGTATTTT. Amino acids: CASSSVLGLANTDTQYF.

This chain joins TRBV28 and TRBJ2-3, with D perhaps matching TRBD2 (6 bases). Per germline, CDR1 MDHEN and CDR2 SYDVKM. V lost 2 bases and J lost 8, with 20 bases in between. The CDR3 has 16 residues. In DNA form, the CDR3 reads TGTGCCAGCAGTTTACACGGAGGGTCAAGAGGAGGTACGCAGTATTTT. Translation: CASSLHGGSRGGTQYF.

The chain couples TRBV3-1 (or the pseudogene TRBV3-2) to TRBJ2-3; 10 positions match TRBD2. Trimming at V came to 3 bases and at J to 3 bases, leaving 9 bases not matched to a gene. CDR3 size: 17 residues. Germline assignment: CDR1 LGHDT and CDR2 YNNKEL (reference sequence). The CDR3 DNA follows: TGTGCCAGCAGCCACCTCCTCGGGACTAGCGAGACAGATACGCAGTATTTT. This encodes CASSHLLGTSETDTQYF.

The chain combines TRBV19 with TRBJ2-3; maybe TRBD2 (7 bases). This CDR3 has 15 amino acids. With 1 base removed from V and 6 bases from J, the gap between germline ends came to 14 bases. CDR1 is LNHDA and CDR2 is SQIVND in the germline V gene (reference sequence). The chain's CDR3 is CASSIGGGTSDTQYF. DNA for the CDR3: TGTGCCAGTAGTATAGGGGGGGGCACGTCTGATACGCAGTATTTT.

This chain connects TRBV2 to TRBJ1-2; 8 nucleotides agree with TRBD1. Germline-derived CDR1 and CDR2 are SNHLY and FYNNEI. This CDR3 comprises 15 residues. V lost 4 bases and J lost 2; bases outside the gene matches: 6. The CDR3 loop reads CASSGQGAQNYGYTF. CDR3 DNA sequence: TGTGCCAGCAGTGGGCAGGGGGCGCAAAACTATGGCTACACCTTC. The whole variable domain, remainder taken from reference TRBV2 and TRBJ1-2, is EPEVTQTPSHQVTQMGQEVILRCVPISNHLYFYWYRQILGQKVEFLVSFYNNEISEKSEIFDDQFSVERPDGSNFTLKIRSTKLEDSAMYFCASSGQGAQNYGYTFGSGTRLTVV.

The V call is TRBV5-1, the J call TRBJ1-6; 8 bases fit TRBD1. This CDR3 region has 16 residues. V was clipped by 5 bases and J by 7 bases; unmatched bases: 11. In germline, CDR1 is SGHRS, CDR2 YFSETQ. The CDR3 loop reads CASRSDPTGENSPLHF. In nucleotides, the CDR3 is TGCGCCAGCAGATCGGATCCGACAGGGGAGAATTCACCCCTCCACTTT.

The chain combines TRBV4-1 with TRBJ2-5; 8 bases map to TRBD2. Germline assignment: CDR1 MGHRA and CDR2 YSYEKL. The CDR3 is 15 amino acids. V lost 0 bases, J lost 1 base, and 1 base stayed unmatched. CDR3 sequence: CASSQETSGQETQYF. CDR3 sequence (DNA): TGCGCCAGCAGCCAAGAAACTAGCGGCCAAGAGACCCAGTACTTC.

The V call is TRBV7-9, the J call TRBJ1-4; D may be TRBD1 (5 bases). Deletions cut 1 base from V and 5 bases from J, with 14 bases between. Germline CDR1 reads SEHNR; CDR2 reads FQNEAQ (reference sequence). This CDR3 contains 16 residues. The CDR3 is CASSLDGTRRNEKLFF. The CDR3 region has the DNA TGTGCCAGCAGCTTAGACGGGACTCGAAGGAATGAAAAACTGTTTTTT.

The rearrangement joins TRBV20-1 to TRBJ2-4; D may be TRBD1 (8 bases). Trimming took 3 bases from V and 9 from J, leaving 12 bases between them. CDR3 length: 12 amino acids. Germline V gene lookup returns CDR1 DFQATT and CDR2 SNEGSKA (reference sequence). Here the CDR3 reads CSASTGGGIQYF. The CDR3 region has the DNA TGCAGTGCTAGTACAGGGGGGGGCATTCAGTACTTC.

CDR3 coding DNA: TGTGCCAGCAGCCGAGGGTCCGGGGGACTAGGAAACACCATATATTTT. Translating gives CASSRGSGGLGNTIYF. The chain employs TRBV28 and TRBJ1-3; possibly TRBD1 for D (5 bases). The germline V gene encodes CDR1 MDHEN and CDR2 SYDVKM. This CDR3 is built from 16 residues. V lost 6 bases and J 4 bases, leaving 19 bases between the germline ends.

V usage is TRBV3-1 (or the pseudogene TRBV3-2) and J usage is TRBJ1-2; 7 positions match TRBD1. This CDR3 is built from 13 residues. With 2 bases clipped from V and 7 bases from J, the junction kept 4 bases outside the gene matches. From germline, CDR1 is LGHDT and CDR2 YNNKEL (reference sequence). Written as DNA, the CDR3 is TGTGCCAGCAGCCAACGGGACAGCGTTGGCTACACCTTC. Amino acids: CASSQRDSVGYTF.

This chain connects TRBV7-8 to TRBJ2-3; 7 nucleotides agree with TRBD2. Germline-derived CDR1 and CDR2 are SGHVS and FQNEAQ. This CDR3 has 18 amino acids. V shed 5 bases and J 4 bases; nucleotides not matched to a gene: 18. In DNA form, the CDR3 reads TGTGCCAGCAGCCCCGCCCCGGCGGGGGTCTCGCAGGCAGATACGCAGTATTTT. It is translated as CASSPAPAGVSQADTQYF.

The rearrangement uses TRBV10-3 and TRBJ1-1; TRBD1 matches at 7 bases. CDR1 and CDR2 (germline): ENHRY, SYGVKD. V shed 6 bases, J shed 0 bases, and the junction held 7 bases outside the gene matches. This CDR3 contains 15 residues. This CDR3 reads CAIRRDSNMNTEAFF. CDR3 nucleotides: TGTGCCATCAGGCGGGACAGCAACATGAACACTGAAGCTTTCTTT.

V and J are TRBV13 and TRBJ2-5; 8 nucleotides align to TRBD2. Germline loops: CDR1 PRHDT, CDR2 FYEKMQ (reference sequence). Trimming cost V 3 bases and J 5 bases; bases outside gene matches: 2. This CDR3 has 13 amino acids. CDR3 bases: TGTGCCAGCAGCTTGACGGGGGGGGAGACCCAGTACTTC. Encoded protein: CASSLTGGETQYF.

V is TRBV4-1 and J is TRBJ2-1, with D maybe TRBD2 (6 bases). The germline CDR1 and CDR2 sequences are MGHRA and YSYEKL. V lost 1 base and J 7 bases, leaving 11 bases between the germline ends. The CDR3 spans 14 residues. CDR3: CASSQGDSGNEQFF. CDR3 DNA sequence: TGCGCCAGCAGCCAAGGCGACAGCGGGAATGAGCAGTTCTTC.